The entry below gives a single T cell receptor (beta chain) sequence along with its context. These data come from a study of T cell changes during pregnancy in multiple sclerosis. V lost 5 bases, J lost 0 bases, and 19 bases lay in between. CDR3 length: 17 residues. CDR1 and CDR2 from the germline V gene are SGHTA and FQGTGA. TCRdb's copy holds only in-frame clones and misses some; the assay was immunoSEQ multiplex PCR. The sample consists of 41,000 or so clones, approximately 90% of them appearing once. This chain links TRBV7-3 with TRBJ1-2, with D possibly TRBD1 on 5 matching bases. Specimen: CD8+ T cells from peripheral blood mononuclear cells, collected in the third trimester of pregnancy. This TCR came from a female donor with multiple sclerosis, enrolled in a pregnancy study. The CDR3 nucleotides read TGTGCCAGCAGCCCCGAACCAGACAGTGCCGCTAACTATGGCTACACCTTC. Translated: CASSPEPDSAANYGYTF.